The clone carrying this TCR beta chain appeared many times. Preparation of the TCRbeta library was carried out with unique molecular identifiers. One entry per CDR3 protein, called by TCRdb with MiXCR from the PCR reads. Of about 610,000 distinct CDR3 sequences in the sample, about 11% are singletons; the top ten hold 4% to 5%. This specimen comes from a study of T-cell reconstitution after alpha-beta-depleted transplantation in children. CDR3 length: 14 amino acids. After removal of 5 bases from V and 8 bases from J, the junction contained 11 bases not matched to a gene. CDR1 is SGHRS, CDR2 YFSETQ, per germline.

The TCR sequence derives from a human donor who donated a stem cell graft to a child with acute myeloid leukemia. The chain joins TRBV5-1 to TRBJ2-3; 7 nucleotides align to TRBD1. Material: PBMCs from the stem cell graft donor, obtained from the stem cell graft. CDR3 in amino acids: CASSFTGTEGTQYF. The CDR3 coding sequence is TGCGCCAGCAGTTTCACCGGGACAGAGGGTACGCAGTATTTT. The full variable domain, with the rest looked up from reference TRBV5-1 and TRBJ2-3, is KAGVTQTPRYLIKTRGQQVTLSCSPISGHRSVSWYQQTPGQGLQFLFEYFSETQRNKGNFPGRFSGRQFSNSRSEMNVSTLELGDSALYLCASSFTGTEGTQYFGPGTRLTVL.